These T cell receptor beta chains were read from a single sample in a study of blood T cell repertoires in COVID-19. Only in-frame clones appear in the TCRdb table, and some are missing; sequencing was by immunoSEQ multiplex PCR. The table shows some 170,000 clones, with roughly 83% occurring only once. Sequenced sample: peripheral blood. Source of these receptors: a woman older than 75 with active or convalescent COVID-19. Both conserved end residues are part of each CDR3. Fields, in order: V gene, clone size, J gene, D gene, CDR3 DNA, CDR3 protein. A D gene is named only where the DNA matches it firmly. Some rows mark clone size as missing; the rest say once, few, many or name a class of expanded clone.

TRBV6-5	NA	TRBJ1-2	TRBD1	TGTGCCAGCAGTTACGGGACAGGGGGCTCTGGCTACACCTTC	CASSYGTGGSGYTF
TRBV27	NA	TRBJ1-3	TRBD1	TGTGCCAGCAGTTTATCGCAGGGGGTAGGAAACACCATATATTTT	CASSLSQGVGNTIYF
TRBV7-8	NA	TRBJ2-4	NA	TGTGCCAGCAGCTTAGAAGGGGGAAGGACCAAAAACATTCAGTACTTC	CASSLEGGRTKNIQYF
TRBV7-8	NA	TRBJ2-5	TRBD1	TGTGCCAGCAGCCTGGGACAGGGGGCTGGGGGTGAGACCCAGTACTTC	CASSLGQGAGGETQYF
TRBV19	NA	TRBJ1-1	TRBD1	TGTGCCAGTATTGGGTCAATGGGACAGGGGGTCCGGGAAGCTTTCTTT	CASIGSMGQGVREAFF
TRBV6-6	NA	TRBJ2-2	TRBD2	TGTGCCAGCAGTTACTCGGCGGGGGGTTACACCGGGGAGCTGTTTTTT	CASSYSAGGYTGELFF
TRBV5-4	once	TRBJ1-4	NA	TGTGCCAGCAGCTACGGAGGCACTGGTGCAACTAATGAAAAACTGTTTTTT	CASSYGGTGATNEKLFF
TRBV5-1	NA	TRBJ1-4	TRBD1	TGCGCCAGCAGCTTGGATGGACAGGGGAATGAAAAACTGTTTTTT	CASSLDGQGNEKLFF
TRBV11-3	few	TRBJ1-6	NA	TGTGCCAGCAGCCTGCAGACAGGAATCAATTCACCCCTCCACTTT	CASSLQTGINSPLHF
TRBV30	few	TRBJ1-5	NA	TGTGCCTGGAGTGCGGCCCTGAGCGGTCAGCCCCAGCATTTT	CAWSAALSGQPQHF
TRBV7-7	once	TRBJ1-4	TRBD1	TGTGCTAGCAGCATTGGACAGGGTGAAAAACTGTTTTTT	CASSIGQGEKLFF
TRBV5-1	once	TRBJ1-1	TRBD1	TGCGCCAGCAGCTTTTCGACAGGGGCCCCTGAAGCTTTCTTT	CASSFSTGAPEAFF
TRBV7-2	NA	TRBJ2-7	TRBD2	TGTGCCAGCAGCCAACGGAGCGGGGCGAGCTCCTACGAGCAGTACTTC	CASSQRSGASSYEQYF
TRBV19	NA	TRBJ1-2	NA	TGTGCCAGTAGTATAGGGCAGGGCAGCCCTTCATATGGCTACACCTTC	CASSIGQGSPSYGYTF
TRBV5-1	NA	TRBJ1-4	NA	TGCGCCAGCAGCTTGGGCAGGGTCGGTGAAAAACTGTTTTTT	CASSLGRVGEKLFF
TRBV9	few	TRBJ2-7	TRBD2	TGTGCCAGCAGCGCGCGGACTAGCGGGGGGGAGCAGTACTTC	CASSARTSGGEQYF
TRBV27	NA	TRBJ1-1	NA	TGTGCCAGCAGGAGCTTTGGTGAAGCTTTCTTT	CASRSFGEAFF
TRBV7-9	NA	TRBJ2-3	NA	TGTGCCAGCAGCTTATGGACAGAAAGCACAGATACGCAGTATTTT	CASSLWTESTDTQYF
TRBV6-1	few	TRBJ2-3	NA	TGTGCCAGCAGTGATGTAGCGTATGGCACAGATACGCAGTATTTT	CASSDVAYGTDTQYF
TRBV6-1	NA	TRBJ1-1	NA	TGTGCCAGCAGTGAACTAGCACAGGGGAACACTGAAGCTTTCTTT	CASSELAQGNTEAFF
TRBV9	NA	TRBJ2-3	TRBD2	TGTGCCAGCAGCGTAGACCAGCGGGGGGGGTATACGCAGTATTTT	CASSVDQRGGYTQYF
TRBV6-1	NA	TRBJ2-7	TRBD1	TGTGCCAGCAGTGAAGAGCCGGGACAGAACTTC	CASSEEPGQNF
TRBV10-2	NA	TRBJ1-1	TRBD1	TGCGCCACCCAAGGACAGGGGAACACTGAAGCTTTCTTT	CATQGQGNTEAFF
TRBV4-3	NA	TRBJ1-6	NA	TGCGCCAGCAGCCCAGGGGAGGGTTCCAGCTATAATTCACCCCTCCACTTT	CASSPGEGSSYNSPLHF
TRBV27	NA	TRBJ1-5	TRBD1	TGTGCCAGCAGCCCAGGGGGATATCAGCCCCAGCATTTT	CASSPGGYQPQHF
TRBV19	NA	TRBJ1-2	NA	TGTGCCAGTAGTCCCCCGGGGAAAAACTATGGCTACACCTTC	CASSPPGKNYGYTF
TRBV12-3/TRBV12-4	NA	TRBJ1-3	NA	TGTGCCAGCAGCGTGGAGGAAGGAAACACCATATATTTT	CASSVEEGNTIYF
TRBV7-9	NA	TRBJ2-7	NA	TGTGCCAGCAGCTTAGAACAGGTCCACGAGCAGTACTTC	CASSLEQVHEQYF
TRBV2	NA	TRBJ2-4	TRBD1	TGTGCCAGCAGTGAATCGTACAGGGGAGCCAAAAACATTCAGTACTTC	CASSESYRGAKNIQYF
TRBV19	few	TRBJ1-2	NA	TGTGCCAGTAAACCCAGGGGAAGCGGCTACACCTTC	CASKPRGSGYTF
TRBV5-4	NA	TRBJ1-2	NA	TGTGCCAGCAGCCCCAGGGGTTATGAATTCTATGGCTACACCTTC	CASSPRGYEFYGYTF
TRBV5-4	NA	TRBJ2-7	TRBD2	TGTGCCAGCAGCAGTCGGCGGGGGGACTCCTACGAGCAGTACTTC	CASSSRRGDSYEQYF
TRBV6-5	NA	TRBJ1-1	NA	TGTGAGGCGGGAGGAATGAACACTGAAGCTTTCTTT	CEAGGMNTEAFF
TRBV12-5	NA	TRBJ2-3	TRBD2	TGTGCTAGTGGTTTGGTAGAAAAGATGCGGGACTACACAGATACGCAGTATTTT	CASGLVEKMRDYTDTQYF
TRBV10-3	once	TRBJ1-5	NA	TGTGCCATCAGTGAGATGCAGAATAGCAATCAGCCCCAGCATTTT	CAISEMQNSNQPQHF
TRBV10-2	NA	TRBJ1-3	NA	TGCGCCAGCAGTGAGGGACAGAGAAACACCATATATTTT	CASSEGQRNTIYF
TRBV4-1	NA	TRBJ2-6	TRBD1	TGCGCCAGCAGCCAAGGTACAGGGGGCGCCGGGGCCAACGTCCTGACTTTC	CASSQGTGGAGANVLTF